The rows below give T cell receptor beta chains drawn from one sample of a study of T cell responses to AZD1222 COVID-19 vaccine. Repertoires were generated with immunoSEQ multiplex PCR, while TCRdb's copy carries only in-frame clones and drops some. The sample has some 90,000 clones; roughly 89% are singletons. This specimen consisted of peripheral blood, obtained 28 days after the second AZD1222 dose. These receptors were taken from an adult who received the AZD1222 COVID-19 vaccine. Each CDR3 is given with its conserved first and last residue. D genes are given only for firm matches. Only part of the rows carry a size: once, few, many, or a class if the clone is expanded.

TRBV30,NA,NA,TRBJ1-1,CAWSVRGWTFF,TGTGCCTGGAGTGTAAGGGGTTGGACTTTCTTT
TRBV24-1,TRBD1,NA,TRBJ1-2,CATSQDRGLGANYGYTF,TGTGCCACCTCCCAAGACAGGGGGCTCGGGGCTAACTATGGCTACACCTTC
TRBV10-1,TRBD1,once,TRBJ2-7,CASSEGQGPYEQYF,TGCGCCAGCAGTGAAGGACAGGGGCCTTACGAGCAGTACTTC
TRBV6-5,TRBD2,NA,TRBJ2-1,CASSPLAGGHEQFF,TGTGCCAGCAGTCCGCTAGCGGGGGGTCATGAGCAGTTCTTC
TRBV11-2,NA,few,TRBJ1-2,CASSSVRGRGDYGYTF,TGTGCCAGCAGCTCCGTCAGGGGAAGGGGTGACTATGGCTACACCTTC
TRBV9,TRBD2,NA,TRBJ2-3,CASSPGASGNTDTQYF,TGTGCCAGCAGCCCTGGGGCTAGCGGGAACACAGATACGCAGTATTTT
TRBV7-6,TRBD1,NA,TRBJ1-2,CASSPATGSLGGYTF,TGTGCCAGCAGCCCAGCGACAGGGTCCCTCGGCGGCTACACCTTC
TRBV7-6,TRBD1,NA,TRBJ1-4,CASSLSGGAKEKLFF,TGTGCCAGCAGCTTGTCAGGGGGCGCCAAGGAAAAACTGTTTTTT
TRBV11-2,NA,once,TRBJ2-7,CASSLWVRAHEQYF,TGTGCCAGCAGCTTATGGGTCAGGGCCCACGAGCAGTACTTC
TRBV30,NA,NA,TRBJ1-2,CAWSPSGIYGYTF,TGTGCCTGGAGTCCCTCGGGGATCTATGGCTACACCTTC
TRBV27,TRBD1,NA,TRBJ1-2,CASSRQGNDYGYTF,TGTGCCAGCAGCAGACAGGGGAACGACTATGGCTACACCTTC
TRBV1,NA,NA,TRBJ2-7,CTSSQGFGVYYEQYF,TGCACCAGCAGCCAAGGTTTCGGGGTGTACTACGAGCAGTACTTC
TRBV13,NA,NA,TRBJ2-5,CASSPRDTYQETQYF,TGTGCCAGCAGCCCCAGGGACACGTACCAAGAGACCCAGTACTTC
TRBV21-1,NA,NA,TRBJ1-2,CASSRSRNNYGYTF,TGTGCCAGCAGCAGGTCGAGGAATAACTATGGCTACACCTTC
TRBV19,NA,NA,TRBJ1-6,CASSIGWASPLHF,TGTGCCAGTAGTATAGGTTGGGCCTCCCCCCTCCACTTT
TRBV3-1/TRBV3-2,NA,NA,TRBJ2-3,CASSQVEGRDTQYF,TGTGCCAGCAGCCAAGTTGAGGGGAGAGATACGCAGTATTTT
TRBV29-1,NA,NA,TRBJ1-1,CSVEGGGGTEAFF,TGCAGCGTTGAAGGGGGAGGCGGCACTGAAGCTTTCTTT
TRBV5-8,NA,NA,TRBJ2-1,CASSFSGSSYNEQFF,TGTGCCAGCAGCTTTTCGGGAAGCTCCTACAATGAGCAGTTCTTC
TRBV30,NA,NA,TRBJ1-4,CAWSRGLEGRKLFF,TGTGCCTGGAGTAGGGGCCTCGAGGGACGAAAACTGTTTTTT
TRBV5-5,NA,NA,TRBJ1-5,CASSTGTDNQPQHF,TGTGCCAGCAGCACCGGGACTGACAATCAGCCCCAGCATTTT
TRBV21-1,NA,NA,TRBJ1-1,CASSKDKAGLGNTEAFF,TGTGCCAGCAGCAAAGATAAGGCAGGGTTAGGGAACACTGAAGCTTTCTTT
TRBV6-5,NA,NA,TRBJ1-6,CASSYSVRADSPLHF,TGTGCCAGCAGTTACTCAGTCCGGGCCGATTCACCCCTCCACTTT
TRBV27,TRBD1,once,TRBJ2-7,CASSSDRVGEQYF,TGTGCCAGCAGCTCAGACAGGGTTGGCGAGCAGTACTTC
TRBV9,NA,NA,TRBJ2-7,CASSIDVNSYEQYF,TGTGCCAGCAGCATAGACGTCAACTCCTACGAGCAGTACTTC
TRBV5-6,TRBD1,NA,TRBJ1-2,CASSFEGADYGYTF,TGTGCCAGCAGCTTCGAGGGGGCGGACTATGGCTACACCTTC
TRBV5-1,TRBD1,NA,TRBJ1-1,CASTRGTNTEAFF,TGCGCCAGCACCAGGGGGACGAACACTGAAGCTTTCTTT
TRBV19,NA,few,TRBJ1-5,CASNPGVNSNQPQHF,TGTGCCAGTAATCCGGGGGTGAATAGCAATCAGCCCCAGCATTTT
TRBV7-3,NA,NA,TRBJ2-1,CASSFGWRDEQFF,TGTGCCAGCAGCTTCGGGTGGCGGGATGAGCAGTTCTTC
TRBV2,TRBD2,NA,TRBJ2-3,CASSEQRGSTDTQYF,TGTGCCAGCAGTGAACAGCGGGGGTCCACAGATACGCAGTATTTT
TRBV19,TRBD2,NA,TRBJ2-3,CASSWLAGGDLPDTQYF,TGTGCCAGTAGTTGGCTAGCGGGGGGGGACCTCCCAGATACGCAGTATTTT
TRBV6-5,TRBD1,once,TRBJ2-1,CASRDLQGAGEQFF,TGTGCCAGCAGGGACCTACAGGGGGCCGGGGAGCAGTTCTTC
TRBV5-1,TRBD1,NA,TRBJ2-2,CASSQDRERGELFF,TGCGCCAGCAGCCAAGACAGGGAGCGCGGGGAGCTGTTTTTT
TRBV5-1,NA,NA,TRBJ2-7,CASSLEGEAYEQYF,TGCGCCAGCAGCCTGGAGGGGGAGGCCTACGAGCAGTACTTC
TRBV6-5,NA,NA,TRBJ1-5,CASRAAQGGGPQHF,TGTGCCAGCAGGGCCGCACAAGGGGGGGGCCCCCAGCATTTT
TRBV5-8,TRBD1,NA,TRBJ1-5,CASSLHRGLGNQPQHF,TGTGCCAGCAGCTTGCACAGGGGGCTAGGCAATCAGCCCCAGCATTTT
TRBV12-3/TRBV12-4,TRBD1,NA,TRBJ1-1,CASSTTGAGEAFF,TGTGCCAGCAGTACAACAGGGGCTGGTGAAGCTTTCTTT
TRBV3-1/TRBV3-2,TRBD1,NA,TRBJ1-6,CASSPGQGFWSPLHF,TGTGCCAGCAGCCCGGGACAGGGGTTTTGGTCACCCCTCCACTTT
TRBV19,TRBD1,NA,TRBJ1-6,CASSTQGGSYNSPLHF,TGTGCCAGTAGTACACAGGGGGGCTCCTATAATTCACCCCTCCACTTT
TRBV19,TRBD1,NA,TRBJ1-6,CASSAGTGGNSPLHF,TGTGCCAGTAGTGCCGGGACAGGGGGGAATTCACCCCTCCACTTT
TRBV5-6,TRBD1,NA,TRBJ2-5,CASSHGQAETQYF,TGTGCCAGCAGCCACGGACAGGCAGAGACCCAGTACTTC
TRBV7-8,TRBD2,NA,TRBJ2-3,CASSLWTSGGAADTQYF,TGTGCCAGCAGCCTCTGGACTAGCGGGGGGGCGGCAGATACGCAGTATTTT
TRBV2,NA,NA,TRBJ1-1,CASSEVINTEAFF,TGTGCCAGCAGTGAAGTCATTAACACTGAAGCTTTCTTT
TRBV19,NA,NA,TRBJ1-5,CASSIDPQHF,TGTGCCAGTAGTATAGACCCCCAGCATTTT
TRBV18,TRBD1,NA,TRBJ2-7,CASSAGTAKTYEQYF,TGTGCCAGCTCAGCCGGGACAGCCAAAACCTACGAGCAGTACTTC
TRBV7-2,TRBD2,NA,TRBJ2-4,CASSPAGGGIQYF,TGTGCCAGCAGCCCGGCGGGGGGGGGCATTCAGTACTTC
TRBV7-8,NA,NA,TRBJ1-1,CASSPNWGMNTEAFF,TGTGCCAGCAGCCCGAACTGGGGCATGAACACTGAAGCTTTCTTT
TRBV2,NA,NA,TRBJ1-2,CASGQTYGYTF,TGTGCCAGCGGACAGACTTATGGCTACACCTTC
TRBV6-5,NA,NA,TRBJ2-3,CASRTIATSTDTQYF,TGTGCCAGCAGAACAATAGCGACTAGCACAGATACGCAGTATTTT
TRBV5-1,TRBD1,few,TRBJ1-1,CASSLDGQGRNTEAFF,TGCGCCAGCAGCTTGGACGGACAGGGTCGGAACACTGAAGCTTTCTTT
TRBV11-1,NA,NA,TRBJ1-1,CASSLQTEAFF,TGTGCCAGCAGTCTGCAAACTGAAGCTTTCTTT
TRBV5-1,TRBD2,NA,TRBJ2-3,CASSLGGGGPVDTQYF,TGCGCCAGCAGCTTGGGTGGCGGGGGGCCGGTAGATACGCAGTATTTT
TRBV3-1/TRBV3-2,NA,NA,TRBJ2-3,CASSRTTRTDTQYF,TGTGCCAGCAGCCGGACAACCCGCACAGATACGCAGTATTTT
TRBV6-6,NA,few,TRBJ2-7,CASSGLVAGDEQYF,TGTGCCAGCAGTGGACTGGTTGCAGGGGACGAGCAGTACTTC
TRBV6-5,NA,once,TRBJ2-3,CASSYSIGADTQYF,TGTGCCAGCAGTTACTCGATTGGGGCAGATACGCAGTATTTT
TRBV3-1/TRBV3-2,TRBD2,once,TRBJ2-1,CASSQGTGGNYNEQFF,TGTGCCAGCAGCCAAGGGACGGGGGGGAATTACAATGAGCAGTTCTTC
TRBV7-2,TRBD1,NA,TRBJ2-5,CASSLNRGQETQYF,TGTGCCAGCAGCTTAAACAGGGGGCAAGAGACCCAGTACTTC
TRBV15,NA,NA,TRBJ1-4,CATSPTGTDYEKLFF,TGTGCCACCAGCCCTACCGGGACTGATTATGAAAAACTGTTTTTT
TRBV12-3/TRBV12-4,TRBD2,few,TRBJ2-2,CARGGGSGELFF,TGTGCCCGCGGGGGGGGCTCCGGGGAGCTGTTTTTT
TRBV18,NA,once,TRBJ1-4,CASSLGGEKLFF,TGTGCCAGCTCACTCGGTGGTGAAAAACTGTTTTTT